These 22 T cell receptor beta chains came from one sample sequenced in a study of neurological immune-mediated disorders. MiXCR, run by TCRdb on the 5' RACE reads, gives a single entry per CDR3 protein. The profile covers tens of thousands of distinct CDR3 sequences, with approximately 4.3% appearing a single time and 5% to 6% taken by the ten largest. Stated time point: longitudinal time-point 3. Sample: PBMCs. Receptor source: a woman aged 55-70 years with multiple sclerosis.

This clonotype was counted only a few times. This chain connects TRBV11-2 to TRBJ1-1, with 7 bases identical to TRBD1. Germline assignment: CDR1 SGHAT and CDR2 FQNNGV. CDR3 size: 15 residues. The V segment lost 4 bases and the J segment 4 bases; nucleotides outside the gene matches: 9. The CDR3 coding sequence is TGTGCCAGCAGCTCAGCGGGGCAGGGGGGCACTGAAGCTTTCTTT. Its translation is CASSSAGQGGTEAFF. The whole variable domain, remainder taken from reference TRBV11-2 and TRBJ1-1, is EAGVAQSPRYKIIEKRQSVAFWCNPISGHATLYWYQQILGQGPKLLIQFQNNGVVDDSQLPKDRFSAERLKGVDSTLKIQPAKLEDSAVYLCASSSAGQGGTEAFFGQGTRLTVV.

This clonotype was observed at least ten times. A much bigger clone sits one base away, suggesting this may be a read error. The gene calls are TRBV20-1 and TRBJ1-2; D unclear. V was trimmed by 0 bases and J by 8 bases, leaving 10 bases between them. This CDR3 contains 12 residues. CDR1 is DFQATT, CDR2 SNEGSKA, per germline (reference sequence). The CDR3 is CSARDRSNGYTF. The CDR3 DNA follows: TGCAGTGCTAGAGACCGGTCGAACGGCTACACCTTC.

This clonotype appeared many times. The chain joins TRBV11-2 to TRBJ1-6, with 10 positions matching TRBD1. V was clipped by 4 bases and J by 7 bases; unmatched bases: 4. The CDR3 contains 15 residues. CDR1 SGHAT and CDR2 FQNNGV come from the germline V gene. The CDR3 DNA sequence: TGTGCCAGCAGCTCAACGGGACAGGGGAATTCACCCCTCCACTTT. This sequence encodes CASSSTGQGNSPLHF.

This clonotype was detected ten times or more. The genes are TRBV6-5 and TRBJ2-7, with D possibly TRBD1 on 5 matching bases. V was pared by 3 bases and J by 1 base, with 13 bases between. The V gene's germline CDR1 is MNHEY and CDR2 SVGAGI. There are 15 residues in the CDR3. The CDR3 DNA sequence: TGTGCCAGCAGTTATCCGGCAGGGAAGTCCTACGAGCAGTACTTC. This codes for CASSYPAGKSYEQYF.

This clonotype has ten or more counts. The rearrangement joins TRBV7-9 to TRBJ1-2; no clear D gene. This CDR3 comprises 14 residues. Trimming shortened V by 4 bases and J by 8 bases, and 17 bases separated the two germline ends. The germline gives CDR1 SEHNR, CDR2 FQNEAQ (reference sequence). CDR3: CASSSLSLRGGYTF. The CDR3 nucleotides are TGTGCCAGCAGCTCCCTTTCTCTCCGAGGAGGCTACACCTTC.

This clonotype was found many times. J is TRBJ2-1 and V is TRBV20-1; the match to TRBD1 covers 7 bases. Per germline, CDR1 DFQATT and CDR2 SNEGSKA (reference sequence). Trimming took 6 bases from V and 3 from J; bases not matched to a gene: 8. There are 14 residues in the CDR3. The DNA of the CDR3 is TGCAGTGCATACCGGGACAGAGTCTACAATGAGCAGTTCTTC. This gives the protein CSAYRDRVYNEQFF.

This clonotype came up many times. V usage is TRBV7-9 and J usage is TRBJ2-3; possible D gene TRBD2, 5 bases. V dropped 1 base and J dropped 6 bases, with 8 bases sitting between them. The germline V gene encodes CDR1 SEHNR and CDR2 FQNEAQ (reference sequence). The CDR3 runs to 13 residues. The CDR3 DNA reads TGTGCCAGCAGCTTAGATGAGGGTGATACGCAGTATTTT. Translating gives CASSLDEGDTQYF.

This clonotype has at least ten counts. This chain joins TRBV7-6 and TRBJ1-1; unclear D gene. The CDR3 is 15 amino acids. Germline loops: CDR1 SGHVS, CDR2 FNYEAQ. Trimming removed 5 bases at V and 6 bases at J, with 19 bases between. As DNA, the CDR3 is TGTGCCAGCAGCCTAAGTAGTTTGGGAGGCGCTGAAGCTTTCTTT. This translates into CASSLSSLGGAEAFF.

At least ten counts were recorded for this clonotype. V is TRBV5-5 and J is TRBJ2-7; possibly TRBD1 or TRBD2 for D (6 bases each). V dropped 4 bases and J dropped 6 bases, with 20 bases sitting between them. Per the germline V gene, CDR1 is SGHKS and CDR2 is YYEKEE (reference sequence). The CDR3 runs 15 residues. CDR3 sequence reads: CASSGLWGAGSEQYF. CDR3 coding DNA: TGTGCCAGCAGCGGGCTGTGGGGGGCCGGCTCCGAGCAGTACTTC. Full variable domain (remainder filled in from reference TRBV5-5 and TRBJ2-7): DAGVTQSPTHLIKTRGQQVTLRCSPISGHKSVSWYQQVLGQGPQFIFQYYEKEERGRGNFPDRFSARQFPNYSSELNVNALLLGDSALYLCASSGLWGAGSEQYFGPGTRLTVT.

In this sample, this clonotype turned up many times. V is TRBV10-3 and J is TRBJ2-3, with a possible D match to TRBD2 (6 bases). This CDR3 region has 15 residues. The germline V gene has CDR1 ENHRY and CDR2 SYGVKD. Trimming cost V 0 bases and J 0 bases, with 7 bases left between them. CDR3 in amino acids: CAISESGLSTDTQYF. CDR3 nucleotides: TGTGCCATCAGTGAGTCGGGACTGAGCACAGATACGCAGTATTTT.

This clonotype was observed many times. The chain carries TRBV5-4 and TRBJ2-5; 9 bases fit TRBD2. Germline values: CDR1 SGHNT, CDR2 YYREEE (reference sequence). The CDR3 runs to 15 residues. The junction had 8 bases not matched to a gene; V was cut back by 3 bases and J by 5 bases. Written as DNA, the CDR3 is TGTGCCAGCAGCTCCCCCGGGACTAGCACCGAGACCCAGTACTTC. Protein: CASSSPGTSTETQYF.

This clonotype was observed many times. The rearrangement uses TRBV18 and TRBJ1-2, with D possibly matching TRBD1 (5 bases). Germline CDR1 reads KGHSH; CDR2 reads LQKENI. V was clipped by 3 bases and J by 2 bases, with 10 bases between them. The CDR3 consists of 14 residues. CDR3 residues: CASSPFQGNYGYTF. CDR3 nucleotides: TGTGCCAGCTCACCTTTTCAGGGAAACTATGGCTACACCTTC.

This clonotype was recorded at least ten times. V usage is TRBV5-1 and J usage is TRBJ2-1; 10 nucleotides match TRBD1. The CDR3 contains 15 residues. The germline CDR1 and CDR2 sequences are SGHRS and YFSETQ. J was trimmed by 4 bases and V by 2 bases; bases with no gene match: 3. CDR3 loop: CASSFRDRGYNEQFF. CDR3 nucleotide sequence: TGCGCCAGCAGCTTCCGGGACAGGGGATACAATGAGCAGTTCTTC.

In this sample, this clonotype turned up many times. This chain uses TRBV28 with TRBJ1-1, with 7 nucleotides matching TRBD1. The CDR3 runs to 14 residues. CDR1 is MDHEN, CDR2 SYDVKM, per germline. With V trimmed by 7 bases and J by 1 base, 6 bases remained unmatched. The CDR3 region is CASIQRTGNTEAFF. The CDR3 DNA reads TGTGCCAGCATCCAAAGGACAGGGAACACTGAAGCTTTCTTT.

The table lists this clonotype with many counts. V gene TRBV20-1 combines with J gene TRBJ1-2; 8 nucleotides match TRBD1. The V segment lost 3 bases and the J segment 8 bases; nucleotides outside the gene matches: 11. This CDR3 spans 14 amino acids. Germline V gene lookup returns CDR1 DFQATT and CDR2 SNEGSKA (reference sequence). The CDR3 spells CSASQFQGAGGYTF. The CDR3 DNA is TGCAGTGCTAGTCAGTTTCAGGGGGCTGGGGGCTACACCTTC.

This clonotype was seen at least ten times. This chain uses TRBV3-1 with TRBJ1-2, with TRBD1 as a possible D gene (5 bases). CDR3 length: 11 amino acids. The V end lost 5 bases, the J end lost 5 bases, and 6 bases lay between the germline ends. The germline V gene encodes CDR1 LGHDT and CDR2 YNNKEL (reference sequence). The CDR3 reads CASSGGYGYTF. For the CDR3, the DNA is TGTGCCAGCAGCGGGGGATATGGCTACACCTTC. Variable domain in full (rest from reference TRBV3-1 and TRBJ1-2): DTAVSQTPKYLVTQMGNDKSIKCEQNLGHDTMYWYKQDSKKFLKIMFSYNNKELIINETVPNRFSPKSPDKAHLNLHINSLELGDSAVYFCASSGGYGYTFGSGTRLTVV.

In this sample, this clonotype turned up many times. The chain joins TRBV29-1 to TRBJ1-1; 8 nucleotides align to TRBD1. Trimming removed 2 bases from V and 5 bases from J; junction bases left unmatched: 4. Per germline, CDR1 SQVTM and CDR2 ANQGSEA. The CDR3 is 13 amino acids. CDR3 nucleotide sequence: TGCAGCGTTGAACAGGGGGCAGAGACTGAAGCTTTCTTT. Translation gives CSVEQGAETEAFF.

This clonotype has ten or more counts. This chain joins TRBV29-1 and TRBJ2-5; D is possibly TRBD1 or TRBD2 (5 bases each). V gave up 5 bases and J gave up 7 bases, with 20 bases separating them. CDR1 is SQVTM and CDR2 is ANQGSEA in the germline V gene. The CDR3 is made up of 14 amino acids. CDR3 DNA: TGCAGCGTTATAGTAGGGTCGGGGCGAGGGACCCAGTACTTC. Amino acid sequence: CSVIVGSGRGTQYF.

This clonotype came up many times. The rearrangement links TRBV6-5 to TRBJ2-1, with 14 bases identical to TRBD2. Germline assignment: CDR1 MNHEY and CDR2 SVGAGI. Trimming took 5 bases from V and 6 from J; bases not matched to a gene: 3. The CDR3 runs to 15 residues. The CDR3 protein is CASSTGTSGGNEQFF. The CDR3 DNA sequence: TGTGCCAGCAGTACAGGGACTAGCGGGGGCAATGAGCAGTTCTTC.

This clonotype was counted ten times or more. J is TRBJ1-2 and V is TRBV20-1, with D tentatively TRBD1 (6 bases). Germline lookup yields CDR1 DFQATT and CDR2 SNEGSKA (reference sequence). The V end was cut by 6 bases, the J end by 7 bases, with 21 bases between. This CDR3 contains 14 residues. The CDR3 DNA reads TGCAGTGCGAGTGAGGAACAGGGATTCCGTGGCTACACCTTC. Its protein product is CSASEEQGFRGYTF.

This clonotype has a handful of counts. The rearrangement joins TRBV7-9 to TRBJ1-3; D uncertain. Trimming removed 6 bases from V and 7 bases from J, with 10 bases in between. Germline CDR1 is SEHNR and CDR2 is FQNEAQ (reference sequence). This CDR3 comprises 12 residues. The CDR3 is CASSAVDNTIYF. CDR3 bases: TGTGCCAGCAGTGCTGTGGACAACACCATATATTTT.

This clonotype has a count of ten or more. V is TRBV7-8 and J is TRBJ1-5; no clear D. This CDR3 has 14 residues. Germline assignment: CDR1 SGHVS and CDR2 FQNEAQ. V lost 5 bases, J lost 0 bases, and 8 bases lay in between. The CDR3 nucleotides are TGTGCCAGCAGCCGACGGTATAGCAATCAGCCCCAGCATTTT. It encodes CASSRRYSNQPQHF.